This T cell receptor (beta chain) came from a study of metastatic and nonmetastatic thyroid tumors. Study summary: The comparison covered peripheral blood and tumor or nodule tissue in malignant and benign thyroid patients.

The germline CDR1 and CDR2 sequences are DFQATT and SNEGSKA (reference sequence). There are 12 residues in the CDR3. With 0 bases clipped from V and 7 bases from J, the junction kept 0 bases outside the gene matches. Study results and limitations: For both blood and tumor, malignant thyroid tumors reportedly showed significantly higher TCR beta diversity than benign nodules did.

Note on this clone: What it binds is not known.

With MiXCR, TCRdb called clones anew from the PCR reads. This sample has around 28,000 clones, with 25% to 30% found just once. No treatment had been given to any patient before thyroid surgery. The V call is TRBV20-1, the J call TRBJ2-1; 7 nucleotides match TRBD2. The sequence was obtained from a female donor with papillary thyroid cancer or a benign thyroid nodule (not recorded which). Some clones in this sample may be carry-over from other donors' samples. The sequencing sample was made of blood. The CDR3 here is CSAREAGNEQFF. The CDR3 DNA reads TGCAGTGCTAGAGAAGCGGGGAATGAGCAGTTCTTC.